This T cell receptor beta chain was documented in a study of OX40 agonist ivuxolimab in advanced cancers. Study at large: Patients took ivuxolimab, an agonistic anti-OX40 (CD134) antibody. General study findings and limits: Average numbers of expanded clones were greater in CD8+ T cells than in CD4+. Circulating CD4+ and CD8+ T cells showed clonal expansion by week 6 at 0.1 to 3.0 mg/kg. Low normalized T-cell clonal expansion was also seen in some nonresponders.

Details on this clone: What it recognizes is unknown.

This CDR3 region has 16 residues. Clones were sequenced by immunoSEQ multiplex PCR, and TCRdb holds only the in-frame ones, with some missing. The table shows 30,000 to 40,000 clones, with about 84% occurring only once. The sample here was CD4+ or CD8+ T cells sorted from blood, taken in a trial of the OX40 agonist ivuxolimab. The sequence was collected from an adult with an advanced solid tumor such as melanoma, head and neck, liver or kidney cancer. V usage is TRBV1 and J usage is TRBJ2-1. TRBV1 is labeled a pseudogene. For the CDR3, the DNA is TGCACCAGCACCCCTAAGGGCCAGCTCAGCCTCGGTGAGCAGTTCTTC. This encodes CTSTPKGQLSLGEQFF.